A single sample gave rise to the 28 T cell receptor beta chains below, sequenced in a study of T cell repertoires in cytomegalovirus infection. TCRdb ran MiXCR on the reads and lists one entry per CDR3 protein. The top ten clones hold around 27% of a sample with some 170,000 distinct CDR3 sequences, about 18% of them seen once. Specimen: CD8+ T cells from PBMCs. These receptors all come from a human donor in good health (CMV status not recorded). Some clones in this sample may be carry-over from other donors' samples.

This rearrangement joins TRBV6-2 or TRBV6-3 to TRBJ2-7; a weak D match, TRBD1 (6 bases). Trimming left V 6 bases short and J 3 bases short, with 18 bases between. CDR1 MNHEY and CDR2 SVGEGT come from the germline V gene. This CDR3 is built from 15 residues. CDR3 region: CASRIYLTGNYEQYF. CDR3 DNA sequence: TGTGCCAGCAGAATTTATCTAACAGGGAACTACGAGCAGTACTTC.

V gene TRBV7-3 combines with J gene TRBJ2-3; D might be TRBD2 (7 bases). CDR1 is SGHTA, CDR2 FQGTGA, per germline. V gave up 2 bases and J gave up 3 bases, with 12 bases separating them. The CDR3 is 15 residues long. CDR3 sequence reads: CASSLWRGRTDTQYF. Written as DNA, the CDR3 is TGTGCCAGCAGCTTATGGCGGGGGCGTACAGATACGCAGTATTTT. The entire variable domain, with the rest obtained from reference TRBV7-3 and TRBJ2-3, is as follows: GAGVSQTPSNKVTEKGKYVELRCDPISGHTALYWYRQSLGQGPEFLIYFQGTGAADDSGLPNDRFFAVRPEGSVSTLKIQRTERGDSAVYLCASSLWRGRTDTQYFGPGTRLTVL.

This clonotype was recorded at least ten times. The chain is built from TRBV28 and TRBJ2-1; TRBD1 aligns across 7 bases. The V and J ends lost 2 bases and 10 bases, in that order; junction bases with no gene match: 26. This CDR3 has 20 residues. The germline CDR1 and CDR2 sequences are MDHEN and SYDVKM. For the CDR3, the DNA is TGTGCCAGCAGTTTAGTTGGGACAGAGACTATGACTATGTGGGGTAGGGAGCAGTTCTTC. Residues: CASSLVGTETMTMWGREQFF. Drawing the rest from reference TRBV28 and TRBJ2-1, the complete variable domain is DVKVTQSSRYLVKRTGEKVFLECVQDMDHENMFWYRQDPGLGLRLIYFSYDVKMKEKGDIPEGYSVSREKKERFSLILESASTNQTSMYLCASSLVGTETMTMWGREQFFGPGTRLTVL.

This clonotype was found many times. This chain joins TRBV6-6 and TRBJ1-4; a possible D gene is TRBD1 (5 bases). The CDR3 spans 15 residues. Germline V lookup: CDR1 MNHNY, CDR2 SVGAGI (reference sequence). Trimming left V 5 bases short and J 0 bases short, with 10 bases between. The CDR3 region has the DNA TGTGCCAGCAGTCACGACAGAGCAACTAATGAAAAACTGTTTTTT. Protein product: CASSHDRATNEKLFF.

The chain employs TRBV5-6 and TRBJ1-5; D is unclear. Trimming stripped 7 bases from V and 5 bases from J, with 19 bases between. CDR1 and CDR2 (germline): SGHDT, YYEEEE. The CDR3 sequence is 15 residues long. As DNA, the CDR3 is TGTGCCAGCGGATCTTCCGGGCGAGGCGATCAGCCCCAGCATTTT. It is translated as CASGSSGRGDQPQHF.

V usage is TRBV20-1 and J usage is TRBJ2-7; weak D call: TRBD1 (5 bases). The CDR3 runs 11 residues. Trimming removed 6 bases at V and 3 bases at J, with 9 bases between. Germline CDR1 and CDR2: DFQATT and SNEGSKA (reference sequence). Here the CDR3 reads CSAADIYEQYF. Here the CDR3 DNA reads TGCAGTGCCGCGGACATCTACGAGCAGTACTTC.

The rearrangement uses TRBV6-5 and TRBJ1-5; TRBD1 might be the D (6 bases). The CDR3 consists of 13 residues. The V gene's germline CDR1 is MNHEY and CDR2 SVGAGI. The V and J ends lost 6 bases and 2 bases respectively, with 8 bases between them. As DNA, the CDR3 is TGTGCCAGCAGCTACAGGGGCAATCAGCCCCAGCATTTT. Translating gives CASSYRGNQPQHF.

This clonotype was observed many times. This rearrangement joins TRBV12-3 or TRBV12-4 to TRBJ2-7; D may correspond to TRBD1 or TRBD2 (6 bases each). The V end lost 6 bases, the J end lost 2 bases, and 11 bases lay between the germline ends. This CDR3 comprises 13 residues. CDR3 amino acids: CASSFGGPYEQYF. DNA of the CDR3: TGTGCCAGCAGCTTTGGGGGGCCCTACGAGCAGTACTTC.

This chain connects TRBV7-6 to TRBJ2-7, with TRBD2 matching over 11 bases. J lost 4 bases, V lost 4 bases, and 3 bases had no gene match. The V gene's germline CDR1 is SGHVS and CDR2 FNYEAQ. This CDR3 comprises 14 residues. The CDR3 reads CASSSLAGGYEQYF. The DNA of the CDR3 is TGTGCCAGCAGCTCGCTAGCGGGGGGATACGAGCAGTACTTC.

The chain carries TRBV28 and TRBJ2-3; 7 bases are shared with TRBD1. V shed 6 bases, J shed 1 base, and the junction held 13 bases outside the gene matches. This CDR3 comprises 17 residues. The germline CDR1 and CDR2 sequences are MDHEN and SYDVKM. DNA of the CDR3: TGTGCCAGCAGCCTCGACAGGGAGCCCCGTGGCACAGATACGCAGTATTTT. Translated: CASSLDREPRGTDTQYF.

Only a few counts were recorded for this clonotype. The chain couples TRBV28 to TRBJ2-5; unclear D gene. V gave up 6 bases and J gave up 2 bases, with 13 bases separating them. The CDR3 is made up of 14 amino acids. The V gene's germline CDR1 is MDHEN and CDR2 SYDVKM. CDR3 nucleotides: TGTGCCAGCAGCCCTCGACGGTTTCAAGAGACCCAGTACTTC. This sequence encodes CASSPRRFQETQYF.

This chain links TRBV6-1 with TRBJ2-2; 9 nucleotides match TRBD2. The V segment lost 6 bases and the J segment 0 bases; nucleotides outside the gene matches: 5. Germline lookup yields CDR1 MNHNS and CDR2 SASEGT. The CDR3 consists of 16 residues. CDR3 coding DNA: TGTGCCAGCAGGCTAGCGGGGCTGTCGAACACCGGGGAGCTGTTTTTT. It translates to CASRLAGLSNTGELFF.

V usage is TRBV5-6 and J usage is TRBJ2-7; 8 nucleotides line up with TRBD1. Germline lookup yields CDR1 SGHDT and CDR2 YYEEEE. This CDR3 is built from 16 residues. V shed 0 bases, J shed 2 bases, and the junction held 7 bases outside the gene matches. The CDR3 sequence is CASSLEGRGPTYEQYF. The CDR3, as DNA: TGTGCCAGCAGCTTGGAAGGCAGGGGGCCCACCTACGAGCAGTACTTC.

The rearrangement links TRBV7-9 to TRBJ2-1, with D tentatively TRBD1 or TRBD2 (6 bases each). V lost 7 bases to trimming and J lost 7 bases, with 14 bases between them. The CDR3 length is 13 residues. CDR1 and CDR2 (germline): SEHNR, FQNEAQ (reference sequence). The CDR3 spells CASTSEGGNEQFF. In nucleotides, the CDR3 is TGTGCCAGCACCTCTGAGGGGGGAAATGAGCAGTTCTTC.

This chain joins TRBV12-3 or TRBV12-4 and TRBJ2-7; D is undetermined. The CDR3 extends over 13 amino acids. The germline V and J ends were trimmed by 1 base and 4 bases, with 8 bases remaining between them. The CDR3 DNA reads TGTGCCAGCAGTTTAGTGCGCGGATACGAGCAGTACTTC. It codes for CASSLVRGYEQYF.

The chain has TRBV6-2 or TRBV6-3 and TRBJ1-1, with unresolved D. Germline CDR1 is MNHEY and CDR2 is SVGEGT. The CDR3 totals 15 residues. The V end lost 0 bases, the J end lost 1 base, and 9 bases lay between the germline ends. The CDR3 DNA reads TGTGCCAGCAGTTACTCCGGCAACGAGAACACTGAAGCTTTCTTT. Protein product: CASSYSGNENTEAFF.

As regards this clonotype: One junction end disagrees with the germline gene, perhaps due to a read error. The CDR3 coding sequence is TGTGCCAGCAGTTCCACCGACGGCAGAGTCAGCTTC. Encoded protein: CASSSTDGRVSF. This rearrangement joins TRBV6-2 or TRBV6-3 to TRBJ2-7, with D unclear. This CDR3 has 12 residues. CDR1 and CDR2 (germline): MNHEY, SVGEGT.

This clonotype has at least ten counts. At one end the junction does not follow the germline gene, possibly because of a read error. This chain links TRBV4-1 with TRBJ1-1; TRBD1 might be the D (5 bases). CDR1 and CDR2 from the germline V gene are MGHRA and YSYEKL. CDR3 size: 14 residues. This CDR3 reads CASSQARGNTEAFF. In nucleotides, the CDR3 is TGTGCCAGCAGCCAGGCGAGGGGCAACACTGAAGCTTTCTTT.

The genes are TRBV7-9 and TRBJ1-4; 7 nucleotides match TRBD1. The germline V gene has CDR1 SEHNR and CDR2 FQNEAQ (reference sequence). Trimming at V came to 6 bases and at J to 0 bases, leaving 13 bases not matched to a gene. CDR3 length equals 18 residues. The CDR3 bases are TGTGCCAGCAGATCGACAGGGTACGAGTACGCAACTAATGAAAAACTGTTTTTT. It translates to CASRSTGYEYATNEKLFF.

The rearrangement joins TRBV6-1 to TRBJ2-3; 8 bases are a match to TRBD2. V lost 2 bases, J lost 6 bases, and 7 bases stayed unmatched. Looked up from germline, CDR1 is MNHNS and CDR2 is SASEGT. The CDR3 contains 15 residues. The CDR3 coding sequence is TGTGCCAGCAGTGAATTAGGGACTAGAGTGGATACGCAGTATTTT. It yields the protein CASSELGTRVDTQYF.

Only a few counts were recorded for this clonotype. The chain uses TRBV7-1 and TRBJ1-4, with 7 bases identical to TRBD1. TRBV7-1 is labeled an ORF, and its function is uncertain. CDR3 length equals 10 residues. Trimming removed 11 bases from V and 10 bases from J; junction bases left unmatched: 4. CDR3 region: CALQGPKLFF. The CDR3 DNA sequence: TGTGCCTTACAGGGGCCAAAACTGTTTTTT.

This clonotype has just a few counts. V gene TRBV29-1 combines with J gene TRBJ2-1; no clear D. The CDR3 covers 15 residues. V was trimmed by 7 bases and J by 4 bases, leaving 20 bases between them. Germline CDR1 is SQVTM and CDR2 is ANQGSEA. CDR3 in DNA: TGCAGCGCTGCCGGCGACACCCAGCCTTACAATGAGCAGTTCTTC. This translates into CSAAGDTQPYNEQFF.

In its sample, this clonotype was seen a few times. The chain combines TRBV7-9 with TRBJ1-6; 10 bases line up with TRBD1. This CDR3 contains 17 residues. Germline CDR1 and CDR2: SEHNR and FQNEAQ (reference sequence). Losses at the gene ends were 5 bases for V and 7 bases for J; bases not matched to a gene: 11. CDR3 loop: CASSPRTGGGANSPLHF. The CDR3 DNA is TGTGCCAGCAGCCCCCGGACAGGGGGAGGTGCGAATTCACCCCTCCACTTT.

This chain joins TRBV20-1 and TRBJ2-1; 11 bases fit TRBD2. The CDR3 sequence is 17 residues long. The V gene end was trimmed by 0 bases and the J gene end by 3 bases; junction bases not matched to a gene: 7. CDR1 and CDR2 (germline): DFQATT, SNEGSKA (reference sequence). The CDR3 DNA reads TGCAGTGCTAGAGATCCTAGCGGGGGGCAATTCTACAATGAGCAGTTCTTC. Protein product: CSARDPSGGQFYNEQFF.

The chain links TRBV28 to TRBJ2-2; possibly TRBD1 for D (5 bases). Trimming stripped 5 bases from V and 3 bases from J, with 10 bases between. The germline gives CDR1 MDHEN, CDR2 SYDVKM. The CDR3 has 14 residues. The CDR3, as DNA: TGTGCCAGCAGTGAAGACAGCCACACCGGGGAGCTGTTTTTT. Protein: CASSEDSHTGELFF.

This clonotype was seen a handful of times. This rearrangement joins TRBV7-9 to TRBJ1-2; 7 nucleotides align to TRBD1. V lost 5 bases and J lost 7; bases outside the gene matches: 7. CDR1 is SEHNR and CDR2 is FQNEAQ in the germline V gene (reference sequence). This CDR3 is 13 amino acids long. The CDR3 is CASSVQGTPGYTF. CDR3 nucleotide sequence: TGTGCCAGCAGCGTACAGGGGACTCCTGGCTACACCTTC.

The chain joins TRBV20-1 to TRBJ1-1; tentatively, D is TRBD1 (5 bases). Germline assignment: CDR1 DFQATT and CDR2 SNEGSKA (reference sequence). The CDR3 runs to 14 residues. The V and J ends lost 3 bases and 1 base respectively, with 12 bases between them. The CDR3 nucleotides read TGCAGTGCTAGGGGACTCCTTGAGAACACTGAAGCTTTCTTT. This sequence encodes CSARGLLENTEAFF.

This clonotype was observed a handful of times. The rearrangement joins TRBV28 to TRBJ2-7, with D perhaps TRBD1 (6 bases). Looked up from germline, CDR1 is MDHEN and CDR2 is SYDVKM. This CDR3 is built from 13 residues. V was pared by 6 bases and J by 2 bases, with 11 bases between. CDR3 DNA sequence: TGTGCCAGCAGACGTAGACAGGCCTACGAGCAGTACTTC. It codes for CASRRRQAYEQYF.